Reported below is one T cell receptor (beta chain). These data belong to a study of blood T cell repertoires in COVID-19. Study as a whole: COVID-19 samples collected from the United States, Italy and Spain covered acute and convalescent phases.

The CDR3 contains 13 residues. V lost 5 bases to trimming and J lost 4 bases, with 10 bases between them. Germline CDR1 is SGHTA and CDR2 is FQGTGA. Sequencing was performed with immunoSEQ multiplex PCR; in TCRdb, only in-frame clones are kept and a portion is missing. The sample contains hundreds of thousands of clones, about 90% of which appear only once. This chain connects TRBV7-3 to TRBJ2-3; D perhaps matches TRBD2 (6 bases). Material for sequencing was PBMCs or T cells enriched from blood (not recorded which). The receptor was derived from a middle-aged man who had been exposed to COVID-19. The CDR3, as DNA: TGTGCCAGCAGCGGGGAGGTATCAGATACGCAGTATTTT. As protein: CASSGEVSDTQYF.